A single sample is the source of the 8 T cell receptor beta chains below, sequenced in a study of OX40 agonist ivuxolimab in advanced cancers. TCRdb keeps only in-frame clones here, not all; method: immunoSEQ multiplex PCR. The profile shows tens of thousands of clones, 80% to 85% of them singletons. The material sequenced was CD4+ or CD8+ T cells sorted from blood, taken in a trial of the OX40 agonist ivuxolimab. The receptor source for this set is an adult with an advanced solid tumor such as melanoma, head and neck, liver or kidney cancer.

The genes are TRBV2 and TRBJ2-3; perhaps TRBD1 as D (5 bases). V was cut by 4 bases and J by 2 bases, with 16 bases left in between. The CDR3 sequence is 16 residues long. CDR1 is SNHLY, CDR2 FYNNEI, per germline. The CDR3 loop is CASSAPGRADTDTQYF. Here the CDR3 DNA reads TGTGCCAGCAGTGCTCCCGGCAGGGCCGACACAGATACGCAGTATTTT.

The chain uses TRBV27 and TRBJ2-3; 9 bases are shared with TRBD2. J lost 11 bases, V lost 6 bases, and 18 bases had no gene match. CDR1 is MNHEY, CDR2 SMNVEV, per germline (reference sequence). The CDR3 sequence is 16 residues long. CDR3 residues: CASSPLTSGSPGGQYF. The CDR3 coding sequence is TGTGCCAGCAGCCCCCTAACTAGCGGGTCCCCAGGGGGGCAGTATTTT.

The chain links TRBV5-1 to TRBJ1-5; no definite D call. V lost 0 bases, J lost 2 bases, and 12 bases lay in between. Germline-derived CDR1 and CDR2 are SGHRS and YFSETQ. The CDR3 runs 16 residues. CDR3 nucleotides: TGCGCCAGCAGCTTGGGAAGGGAGGATTGCAATCAGCCCCAGCATTTT. Its protein is CASSLGREDCNQPQHF.

The rearrangement links TRBV14 to TRBJ2-3; D not resolved. The V gene's germline CDR1 is SGHDN and CDR2 FVKESK. The CDR3 has 14 amino acids. V dropped 1 base and J dropped 3 bases, with 8 bases sitting between them. The CDR3 DNA is TGTGCCAGCAGCCAAGGTATAGGTACAGATACGCAGTATTTT. Translated, it gives CASSQGIGTDTQYF.

The rearrangement uses TRBV6-1 and TRBJ1-1; tentatively, D is TRBD1 (6 bases). CDR1 is MNHNS, CDR2 SASEGT, per germline. V gave up 5 bases and J gave up 1 base, with 8 bases separating them. CDR3 size: 13 residues. CDR3 residues: CASSRTENTEAFF. CDR3 sequence (DNA): TGTGCCAGCAGTCGGACAGAGAACACTGAAGCTTTCTTT.

The chain couples TRBV19 to TRBJ1-5; TRBD1 is a possible D gene (6 bases). This CDR3 is built from 15 residues. Deletions cut 0 bases from V and 6 bases from J, with 12 bases between. Germline V CDR1 and CDR2: LNHDA, SQIVND (reference sequence). CDR3 coding DNA: TGTGCCAGTAGTATAGATGGGACACAAACTCAGCCCCAGCATTTT. Protein product: CASSIDGTQTQPQHF.

The sample holds one count of this clone. The chain is built from TRBV7-9 and TRBJ2-3, with TRBD2 as a possible D gene (6 bases). Trimming left V 1 base short and J 4 bases short, with 18 bases between. The CDR3 covers 17 residues. CDR1 is SEHNR and CDR2 is FQNEAQ in the germline V gene (reference sequence). CDR3 nucleotides: TGTGCCAGCAGCTTAGTCTTGGCTCTAGCGACCCCAGATACGCAGTATTTT. Amino acids: CASSLVLALATPDTQYF.

This clone was detected only a few times. This chain uses TRBV15 with TRBJ2-3; 7 bases fit TRBD2. This CDR3 is built from 14 residues. Per germline, CDR1 LNHNV and CDR2 YYDKDF (reference sequence). Trimming at V came to 3 bases and at J to 4 bases, leaving 4 bases not matched to a gene. The CDR3, as DNA: TGTGCCACCAGCAGTGGGGGGGAGGCAGATACGCAGTATTTT. Translated, it gives CATSSGGEADTQYF.